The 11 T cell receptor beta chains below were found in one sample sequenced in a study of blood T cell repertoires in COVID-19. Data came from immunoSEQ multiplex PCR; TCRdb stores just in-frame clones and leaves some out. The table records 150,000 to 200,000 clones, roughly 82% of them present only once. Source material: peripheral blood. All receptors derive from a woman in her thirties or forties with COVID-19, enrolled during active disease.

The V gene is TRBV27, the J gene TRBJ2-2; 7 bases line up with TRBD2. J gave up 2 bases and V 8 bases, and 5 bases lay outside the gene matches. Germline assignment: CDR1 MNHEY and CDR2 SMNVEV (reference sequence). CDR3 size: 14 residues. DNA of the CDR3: TGTGCCAGCCAGTGGGGACTAAACACCGGGGAGCTGTTTTTT. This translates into CASQWGLNTGELFF.

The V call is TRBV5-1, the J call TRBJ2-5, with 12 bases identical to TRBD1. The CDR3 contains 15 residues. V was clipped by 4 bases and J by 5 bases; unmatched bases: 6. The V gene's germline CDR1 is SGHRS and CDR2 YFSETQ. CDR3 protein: CASSPGTGGQETQYF. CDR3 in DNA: TGCGCCAGCAGCCCAGGGACAGGGGGCCAGGAGACCCAGTACTTC. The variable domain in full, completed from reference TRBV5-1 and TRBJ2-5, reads KAGVTQTPRYLIKTRGQQVTLSCSPISGHRSVSWYQQTPGQGLQFLFEYFSETQRNKGNFPGRFSGRQFSNSRSEMNVSTLELGDSALYLCASSPGTGGQETQYFGPGTRLLVL.

The CDR3 nucleotides are TGCGCCAGCAGTGAGTCGCCCAAAGCTCTGAACACCGGGGAGCTGTTTTTT. The encoded protein is CASSESPKALNTGELFF. This chain connects TRBV10-1 to TRBJ2-2; D is uncertain. V lost 0 bases and J 1 base, leaving 12 bases between the germline ends. Germline CDR1 and CDR2: WNHNN and SYGVQD (reference sequence). The CDR3 has 17 residues.

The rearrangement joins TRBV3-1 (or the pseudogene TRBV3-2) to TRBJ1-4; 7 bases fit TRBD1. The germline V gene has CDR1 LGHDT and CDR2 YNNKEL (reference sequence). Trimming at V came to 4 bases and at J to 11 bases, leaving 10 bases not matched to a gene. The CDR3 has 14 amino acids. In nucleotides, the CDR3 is TGTGCCAGCAGCCCTGGACAGGCCCGCGGGAAACTGTTTTTT. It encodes CASSPGQARGKLFF.

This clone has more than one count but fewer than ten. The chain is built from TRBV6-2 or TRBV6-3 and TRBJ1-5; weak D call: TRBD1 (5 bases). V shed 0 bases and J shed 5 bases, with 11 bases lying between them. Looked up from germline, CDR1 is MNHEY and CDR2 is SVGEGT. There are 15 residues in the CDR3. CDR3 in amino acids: CASSYSVEGHQPQHF. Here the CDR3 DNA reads TGTGCCAGCAGTTACTCGGTGGAGGGGCATCAGCCCCAGCATTTT.

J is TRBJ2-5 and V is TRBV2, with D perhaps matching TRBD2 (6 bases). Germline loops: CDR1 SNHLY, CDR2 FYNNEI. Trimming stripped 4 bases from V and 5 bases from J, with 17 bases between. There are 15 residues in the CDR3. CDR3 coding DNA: TGTGCCAGCAGTGTGATTGCGGGATACGGGGAGACCCAGTACTTC. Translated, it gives CASSVIAGYGETQYF.

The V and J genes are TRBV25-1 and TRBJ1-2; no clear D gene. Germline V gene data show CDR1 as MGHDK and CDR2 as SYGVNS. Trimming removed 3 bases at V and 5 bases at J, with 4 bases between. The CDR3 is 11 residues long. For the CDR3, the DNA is TGTGCCAGCAGTGACTTGTATGGCTACACCTTC. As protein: CASSDLYGYTF.

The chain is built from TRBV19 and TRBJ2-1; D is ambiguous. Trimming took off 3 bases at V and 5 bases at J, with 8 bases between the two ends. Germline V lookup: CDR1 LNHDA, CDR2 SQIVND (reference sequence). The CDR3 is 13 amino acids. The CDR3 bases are TGTGCCAGTAGTATTGAGGCGGACAATGAGCAGTTCTTC. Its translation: CASSIEADNEQFF. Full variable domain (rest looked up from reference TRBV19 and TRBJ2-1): DGGITQSPKYLFRKEGQNVTLSCEQNLNHDAMYWYRQDPGQGLRLIYYSQIVNDFQKGDIAEGYSVSREKKESFPLTVTSAQKNPTAFYLCASSIEADNEQFFGPGTRLTVL.

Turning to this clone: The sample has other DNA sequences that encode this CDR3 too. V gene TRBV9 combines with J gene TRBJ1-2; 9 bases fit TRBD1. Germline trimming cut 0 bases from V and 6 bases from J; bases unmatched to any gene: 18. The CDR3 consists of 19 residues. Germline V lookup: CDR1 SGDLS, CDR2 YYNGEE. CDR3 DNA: TGTGCCAGCAGCGTAGGGACAGGGGCCGATTTCAGTGAAGGGAATGGCTACACCTTC. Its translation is CASSVGTGADFSEGNGYTF.

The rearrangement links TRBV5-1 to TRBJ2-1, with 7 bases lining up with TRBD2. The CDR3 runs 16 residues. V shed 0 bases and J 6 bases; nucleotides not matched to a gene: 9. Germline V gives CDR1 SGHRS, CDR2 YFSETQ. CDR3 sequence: CASSLARAGNVNEQFF. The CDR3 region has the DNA TGCGCCAGCAGCTTGGCCCGAGCGGGGAATGTCAATGAGCAGTTCTTC.

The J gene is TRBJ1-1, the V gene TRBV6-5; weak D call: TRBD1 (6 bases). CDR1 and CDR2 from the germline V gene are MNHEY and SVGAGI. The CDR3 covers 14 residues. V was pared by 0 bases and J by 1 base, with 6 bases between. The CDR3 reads CASSYSQGNTEAFF. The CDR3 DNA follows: TGTGCCAGCAGTTACTCACAGGGGAACACTGAAGCTTTCTTT.